This is a list of T cell receptor beta chains from one sample in a study of memory CD4+ T cells and cytomegalovirus serostatus. Repertoires were generated with immunoSEQ multiplex PCR, while TCRdb's copy carries only in-frame clones and drops some. The data show 40,000 to 60,000 clones, with approximately 78% seen just once and around 0.77% held by the top ten. The sample taken for sequencing was memory CD4+ T cells from blood. The receptors originated from an adult in good health and CMV-seronegative. Each CDR3 is given with its conserved first and last residue. A D gene is named only where the DNA matches it firmly. Clone sizes are given selectively: once, few, many, or a class where the clone is expanded.

j_gene: TRBJ1-2
len: 14
abundance: -
d_gene: -
v_gene: TRBV30
CDR3aa: CAWSIVGSGGGYTF
CDR3nt: TGTGCCTGGAGTATCGTAGGTTCCGGGGGGGGCTACACCTTC

j_gene: TRBJ1-4
len: 12
abundance: -
d_gene: -
v_gene: TRBV30
CDR3aa: CAWGRVYEKLFF
CDR3nt: TGTGCCTGGGGCAGGGTTTATGAAAAACTGTTTTTT

j_gene: TRBJ2-5
len: 15
abundance: -
d_gene: -
v_gene: TRBV5-4
CDR3aa: CASSFGPPLQETQYF
CDR3nt: TGTGCCAGCAGCTTTGGACCACCCCTTCAAGAGACCCAGTACTTC

j_gene: TRBJ1-1
len: 15
abundance: -
d_gene: -
v_gene: TRBV7-9
CDR3aa: CASSQLYRERTEAFF
CDR3nt: TGTGCCAGCAGCCAATTATACAGGGAAAGGACTGAAGCTTTCTTT

j_gene: TRBJ1-1
len: 13
abundance: -
d_gene: -
v_gene: TRBV7-9
CDR3aa: CASSLGAGAEAFF
CDR3nt: TGTGCCAGCAGCTTAGGGGCAGGGGCTGAAGCTTTCTTT

j_gene: TRBJ1-2
len: 13
abundance: -
d_gene: TRBD1
v_gene: TRBV5-4
CDR3aa: CASSRDRNYGYTF
CDR3nt: TGTGCCAGCAGCCGGGACAGGAACTATGGCTACACCTTC

j_gene: TRBJ1-1
len: 14
abundance: -
d_gene: -
v_gene: TRBV15
CDR3aa: CATSARGRNTEAFF
CDR3nt: TGTGCCACCAGCGCAAGAGGTCGGAACACTGAAGCTTTCTTT

j_gene: TRBJ1-1
len: 14
abundance: once
d_gene: TRBD1
v_gene: TRBV11-2
CDR3aa: CASSWDRGDTEAFF
CDR3nt: TGTGCCAGCAGCTGGGACAGGGGGGACACTGAAGCTTTCTTT

j_gene: TRBJ1-2
len: 16
abundance: -
d_gene: TRBD1
v_gene: TRBV28
CDR3aa: CASSTTGGTLAYGYTF
CDR3nt: TGTGCCAGCAGCACCACAGGGGGCACCCTTGCCTATGGCTACACCTTC

j_gene: TRBJ2-2
len: 15
abundance: -
d_gene: -
v_gene: TRBV7-6
CDR3aa: CASSHRLIATGELFF
CDR3nt: TGTGCCAGCAGCCATCGCTTGATAGCTACCGGGGAGCTGTTTTTT

j_gene: TRBJ2-3
len: 14
abundance: -
d_gene: -
v_gene: TRBV10-1
CDR3aa: CASSELPALDTQYF
CDR3nt: TGCGCCAGCAGTGAGCTGCCAGCCCTGGATACGCAGTATTTT

j_gene: TRBJ2-3
len: 15
abundance: -
d_gene: TRBD2
v_gene: TRBV9
CDR3aa: CASSELAGGLDTQYF
CDR3nt: TGTGCCAGCAGCGAATTAGCGGGGGGGCTAGATACGCAGTATTTT

j_gene: TRBJ2-3
len: 15
abundance: few
d_gene: -
v_gene: TRBV5-4
CDR3aa: CASSLARVNTDTQYF
CDR3nt: TGTGCCAGCAGCTTAGCCAGAGTTAACACAGATACGCAGTATTTT

j_gene: TRBJ1-1
len: 13
abundance: once
d_gene: -
v_gene: TRBV27
CDR3aa: CASSPQGRVQAFF
CDR3nt: TGTGCCAGCAGTCCGCAGGGGAGGGTTCAAGCTTTCTTT

j_gene: TRBJ1-2
len: 14
abundance: -
d_gene: -
v_gene: TRBV7-9
CDR3aa: CASSLLTSEEGYTF
CDR3nt: TGTGCCAGCAGCTTATTAACAAGTGAGGAGGGCTACACCTTC

j_gene: TRBJ1-5
len: 17
abundance: -
d_gene: -
v_gene: TRBV28
CDR3aa: CASSFPGTKQVHQPQHF
CDR3nt: TGTGCCAGCAGTTTTCCTGGGACCAAACAAGTCCATCAGCCCCAGCATTTT

j_gene: TRBJ2-5
len: 14
abundance: -
d_gene: -
v_gene: TRBV6-5
CDR3aa: CASSYFSDQETQYF
CDR3nt: TGTGCCAGCAGTTACTTCAGCGACCAAGAGACCCAGTACTTC

j_gene: TRBJ2-4
len: 13
abundance: few
d_gene: -
v_gene: TRBV2
CDR3aa: CASRVDSKNIQYF
CDR3nt: TGTGCCAGCAGGGTCGACAGTAAAAACATTCAGTACTTC

j_gene: TRBJ2-5
len: 12
abundance: -
d_gene: -
v_gene: TRBV2
CDR3aa: CASSEEVNPQYF
CDR3nt: TGTGCCAGCAGTGAAGAGGTGAATCCCCAGTACTTC

j_gene: TRBJ1-1
len: 15
abundance: -
d_gene: TRBD1
v_gene: TRBV30
CDR3aa: CAWSVWDRTNTEAFF
CDR3nt: TGTGCCTGGAGTGTCTGGGACAGGACGAACACTGAAGCTTTCTTT

j_gene: TRBJ1-1
len: 17
abundance: -
d_gene: -
v_gene: TRBV7-2
CDR3aa: CASSLVSPEGMNTEAFF
CDR3nt: TGTGCCAGCAGCTTAGTTTCCCCAGAGGGCATGAACACTGAAGCTTTCTTT

j_gene: TRBJ1-2
len: 16
abundance: medium-sized
d_gene: -
v_gene: TRBV5-6
CDR3aa: CASSPSVGYGPYGYTF
CDR3nt: TGTGCCAGCAGCCCTTCGGTGGGTTATGGTCCCTATGGCTACACCTTC